This T cell receptor (beta chain) was sequenced for a study of Ad26.COV2.S vaccination and SARS-CoV-2 variants. Study observations and caveats: Researchers cautioned that TCR breadth and depth analyses may have underestimated total T cell responses.

In its sample, this clone was seen once. Its antigen is not known. As for treatment: around 19 received Ad26.COV2.S at low or high dose, single or two shots; roughly five received placebo; per-sample allocation not given. Specimens were obtained on day 63 following the first vaccine or placebo injection. Clones were sequenced by immunoSEQ multiplex PCR, and TCRdb holds only the in-frame ones, with some missing. The sample comprises some 340,000 clones, around 81% of which are singletons, and 2% to 2.5% rests with the top ten. Specimen: peripheral blood, collected in a trial of Ad26.COV2.S vaccine versus placebo. The TCR originated in a person between 18 and 60 years old who received the Ad26.COV2.S COVID-19 vaccine or a placebo.

The CDR3 sequence: CASSLESIYEQYF. In nucleotides, the CDR3 is TGTGCCAGCAGCTTAGAATCGATATACGAGCAGTACTTC. The chain links TRBV7-9 to TRBJ2-7; the D is unclear. From germline, CDR1 is SEHNR and CDR2 FQNEAQ (reference sequence). This CDR3 spans 13 amino acids. Trimming removed 1 base from V and 4 bases from J, with 8 bases in between.